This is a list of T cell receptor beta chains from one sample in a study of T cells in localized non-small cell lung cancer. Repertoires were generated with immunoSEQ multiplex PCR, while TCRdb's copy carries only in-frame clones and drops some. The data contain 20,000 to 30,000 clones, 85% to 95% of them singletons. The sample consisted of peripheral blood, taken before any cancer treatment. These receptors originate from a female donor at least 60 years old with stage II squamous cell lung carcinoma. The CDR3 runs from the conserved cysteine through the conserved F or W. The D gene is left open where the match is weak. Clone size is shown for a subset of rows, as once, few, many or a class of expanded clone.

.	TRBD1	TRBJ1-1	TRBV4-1	CASSQARDSPNTEAFF	TGCGCCAGCAGCCAAGCTAGGGACAGCCCGAACACTGAAGCTTTCTTT
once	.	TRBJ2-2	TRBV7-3	CASSLTGQVRGATGELFF	TGTGCCAGCAGCTTAACCGGGCAAGTCAGGGGGGCCACCGGGGAGCTGTTTTTT
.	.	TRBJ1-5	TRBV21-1	CASSMTGGFDQPQHF	TGTGCCAGCAGCATGACAGGGGGCTTTGATCAGCCCCAGCATTTT
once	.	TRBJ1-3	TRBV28	CASSLSGGPGNTIYF	TGTGCCAGCAGTTTATCGGGGGGGCCTGGAAACACCATATATTTT
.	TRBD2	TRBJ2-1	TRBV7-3	CASSQSGVNEQFF	TGTGCCAGCAGCCAGAGCGGGGTGAATGAGCAGTTCTTC
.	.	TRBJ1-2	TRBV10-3	CAISDSGQPLYGYTF	TGTGCCATCAGTGACTCCGGACAGCCGCTCTATGGCTACACCTTC
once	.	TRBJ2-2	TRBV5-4	CASSLTVPNTGELFF	TGTGCCAGCAGCTTGACAGTACCGAACACCGGGGAGCTGTTTTTT
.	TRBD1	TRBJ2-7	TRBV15	CATSNRGTGSEQYF	TGTGCCACCAGCAACCGCGGGACAGGTAGCGAGCAGTACTTC
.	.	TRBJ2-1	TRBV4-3	CASSQFLQGIRLAGAKHEQFF	TGCGCCAGCAGCCAATTTCTGCAGGGGATCCGACTGGCGGGGGCGAAGCATGAGCAGTTCTTC
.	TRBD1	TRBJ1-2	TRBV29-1	CSVDGQGGYGYTF	TGCAGCGTTGACGGACAGGGAGGCTATGGCTACACCTTC
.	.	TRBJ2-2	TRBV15	CATSRDSGNTGELFF	TGTGCCACCAGCAGAGATTCCGGGAACACCGGGGAGCTGTTTTTT
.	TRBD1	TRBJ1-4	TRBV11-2	CASSPNRGRPNEKLFF	TGTGCCAGCAGCCCAAACAGGGGACGGCCTAATGAAAAACTGTTTTTT
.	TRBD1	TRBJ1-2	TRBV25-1	CAGSGLRQGRNYGYTF	TGTGCCGGCAGTGGCCTCAGACAGGGACGGAACTATGGCTACACCTTC
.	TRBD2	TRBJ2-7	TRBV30	CAWSVGSGGAGEQYF	TGTGCCTGGAGTGTAGGCAGCGGGGGGGCCGGCGAGCAGTACTTC
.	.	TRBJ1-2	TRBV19	CASSSYGYTF	TGTGCCAGTAGCTCCTATGGCTACACCTTC
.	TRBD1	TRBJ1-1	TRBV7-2	CASSLKGQFGGVNTEAFF	TGTGCCAGCAGTCTTAAGGGACAGTTCGGAGGTGTGAACACTGAAGCTTTCTTT
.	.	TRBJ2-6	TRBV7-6	CAGGGGPGANVLTF	TGTGCCGGGGGCGGCGGCCCTGGGGCCAACGTCCTGACTTTC
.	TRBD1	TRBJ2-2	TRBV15	CATSRGTGARITGELFF	TGTGCCACCAGCAGAGGAACAGGGGCGAGGATCACCGGGGAGCTGTTTTTT
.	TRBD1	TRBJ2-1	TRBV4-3	CASSQRDRGQYNEQFF	TGCGCCAGCAGCCAGAGGGACAGGGGGCAGTACAATGAGCAGTTCTTC
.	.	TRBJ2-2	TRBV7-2	CASSLRGGNTGELFF	TGTGCCAGCAGCTTGCGGGGAGGGAACACCGGGGAGCTGTTTTTT